This T cell receptor (beta chain) was recorded in a study of post-analysis software for immune sequencing data. Overall study results and limits: TRBV5-6, TRBV5-1 and TRBV20-1 belonged to a set of about five TRBV segments that were more frequent in patients than controls. Significantly lower normalized Chao1 diversity was found in patients with multiple sclerosis relative to controls.

A note on this clonotype: Its antigen is as yet unknown.

The library was made from cDNA and included unique molecular identifiers. MiXCR, run by TCRdb on the PCR reads, gives a single entry per CDR3 protein. This table holds about 770,000 distinct CDR3 sequences, 46% found once. In germline, CDR1 is MNHNY, CDR2 SVGAGI (reference sequence). CDR3 length equals 12 residues. The sequence was obtained from a girl under 18 with multiple sclerosis. The J gene is TRBJ2-5, the V gene TRBV6-6; the D is unclear. The J call may be mistaken, given a closer DNA end match to TRBJ2-1. Sequencing used blood. CDR3 bases: TGTGCCAGCATGACTCTCCAAGAGACCCAGTTCTTC. As protein: CASMTLQETQFF.